These 24 T cell receptor beta chains came from one sample sequenced in a study of cytomegalovirus exposure and HLA in healthy donors. PCR amplification relied on 60 Vbeta primers (plus 13 Jbeta primers). Sequencing was performed with immunoSEQ multiplex PCR; in TCRdb, only in-frame clones are kept and a portion is missing. The sample has 100,000 to 120,000 clones; less than 80% are singletons. Sequences were obtained from PBMCs. Receptor source: a woman in her thirties or forties in good health and CMV-seropositive.

This rearrangement joins TRBV7-8 to TRBJ2-7, with 7 bases aligning to TRBD1. CDR1 and CDR2 from the germline V gene are SGHVS and FQNEAQ. The V gene end was trimmed by 7 bases and the J gene end by 4 bases; junction bases not matched to a gene: 4. The CDR3 is 12 residues long. The CDR3, as DNA: TGTGCCAGCAAGGGGGCGCGATACGAGCAGTACTTC. Its protein is CASKGARYEQYF.

V gene TRBV7-8 combines with J gene TRBJ2-2, with D possibly TRBD2 on 6 matching bases. The CDR3 has 15 amino acids. V lost 5 bases and J 2 bases, leaving 12 bases between the germline ends. Germline V gives CDR1 SGHVS, CDR2 FQNEAQ. CDR3 sequence reads: CASSPTSYNTGELFF. The CDR3, as DNA: TGTGCCAGCAGCCCCACTAGCTATAACACCGGGGAGCTGTTTTTT.

V gene TRBV7-8 combines with J gene TRBJ2-7; TRBD2 agrees at 12 bases. The germline CDR1 and CDR2 sequences are SGHVS and FQNEAQ. The CDR3 has 19 amino acids. The V and J ends lost 5 bases and 5 bases, in that order; junction bases with no gene match: 19. The CDR3 DNA reads TGTGCCAGCAGCCCGATATATTGGCGGTCGACTAGCGGGGGAGACGAGCAGTACTTC. Residues: CASSPIYWRSTSGGDEQYF.

The chain links TRBV2 to TRBJ2-5, with 15 positions matching TRBD2. The CDR3 spans 17 residues. Looked up from germline, CDR1 is SNHLY and CDR2 is FYNNEI. V was clipped by 6 bases and J by 4 bases; unmatched bases: 9. The CDR3 nucleotides read TGTGCCAGCAGGGAACCGGGACTAGCGGGGGGTGGAGAGACCCAGTACTTC. It yields the protein CASREPGLAGGGETQYF. The full variable domain, in which reference TRBV2 and TRBJ2-5 provide the parts outside the CDR3, is EPEVTQTPSHQVTQMGQEVILRCVPISNHLYFYWYRQILGQKVEFLVSFYNNEISEKSEIFDDQFSVERPDGSNFTLKIRSTKLEDSAMYFCASREPGLAGGGETQYFGPGTRLLVL.

This chain uses TRBV15 with TRBJ2-5; tentatively, D is TRBD1 (6 bases). Gene TRBJ2-7 matches the end of the DNA better, so the J call may be wrong. Germline V gene lookup returns CDR1 LNHNV and CDR2 YYDKDF (reference sequence). This CDR3 comprises 14 residues. The CDR3 sequence: CATSKQGKGYEQYF. The DNA for the CDR3 is TGTGCCACCAGCAAACAGGGAAAGGGCTACGAGCAGTACTTC.

The rearrangement links TRBV27 to TRBJ1-1; no definite D call. CDR1 MNHEY and CDR2 SMNVEV come from the germline V gene (reference sequence). There are 13 residues in the CDR3. Trimming left V 6 bases short and J 1 base short, with 9 bases between. Here the CDR3 reads CASRAGPNTEAFF. In DNA, the CDR3 is TGTGCCAGCAGGGCTGGCCCGAACACTGAAGCTTTCTTT.

This clone was found once. The chain has TRBV6-5 and TRBJ1-5; tentative D call: TRBD1 (5 bases). The V gene lost 7 bases and the J gene lost 4 bases, with 17 bases spanning the gap. This CDR3 region has 15 residues. Germline CDR1 and CDR2: MNHEY and SVGAGI. CDR3 bases: TGTGCCAGCACCCGTGGACAATCCACAAATCAGCCCCAGCATTTT. Residues: CASTRGQSTNQPQHF.

This chain joins TRBV15 and TRBJ1-2, with unresolved D. The germline CDR1 and CDR2 sequences are LNHNV and YYDKDF (reference sequence). The V and J ends lost 1 base and 4 bases respectively, with 10 bases between them. This CDR3 region has 14 residues. The CDR3 here is CATSRGPQVYGYTF. The CDR3 DNA follows: TGTGCCACCAGCAGAGGCCCTCAGGTCTATGGCTACACCTTC.

Only a few counts were recorded for this clone. V is TRBV15 and J is TRBJ1-2, with 8 bases matching TRBD1. Losses at the gene ends were 0 bases for V and 12 bases for J; bases not matched to a gene: 12. Germline V gene sequence: CDR1 LNHNV, CDR2 YYDKDF (reference sequence). This CDR3 is 15 amino acids long. The CDR3 DNA is TGTGCCACCAGCAGAGATTTTGGGACAGGAGGGTTTGACACCTTC. Protein sequence: CATSRDFGTGGFDTF.

Here the CDR3 DNA reads TGTGCCTGGAGTGTAAGGCAGGGGGCTCGCGATGAGCAGTTCTTC. Encoded protein: CAWSVRQGARDEQFF. The chain has TRBV30 and TRBJ2-1, with TRBD1 matching over 8 bases. The V and J ends lost 0 bases and 8 bases, in that order; junction bases with no gene match: 9. Looked up from germline, CDR1 is GTSNPN and CDR2 is SVGIG (reference sequence). The CDR3 consists of 15 residues.

Here the CDR3 DNA reads TGTGCCAGCAGTTATCGGACAGGGGGCACAGATACGCAGTATTTT. As protein: CASSYRTGGTDTQYF. The chain has TRBV14 and TRBJ2-3, with TRBD1 matching 9 bases. The J segment lost 1 base and the V segment lost 6 bases, leaving 5 bases of the junction unmatched. The CDR3 covers 15 residues. Germline CDR1 reads SGHDN; CDR2 reads FVKESK.

In this sample, this clone turned up once. The chain carries TRBV15 and TRBJ1-1; D perhaps matches TRBD1 (6 bases). CDR1 is LNHNV and CDR2 is YYDKDF in the germline V gene (reference sequence). This CDR3 contains 12 residues. Trimming took off 0 bases at V and 11 bases at J, with 10 bases between the two ends. CDR3 DNA sequence: TGTGCCACCAGCAGAGACAGGGGAATGGCTTTCTTT. It encodes CATSRDRGMAFF.

In the case of this clone: Germline and junction disagree at one end, which may indicate a read error. The gene calls are TRBV20-1 and TRBJ1-2; TRBD1 is a possible D gene (6 bases). CDR1 and CDR2 from the germline V gene are DFQATT and SNEGSKA (reference sequence). CDR3 length: 11 residues. The CDR3 nucleotides are TGCAGTGCTAGTCGCCAGGATGAGGGGGCCTTC. It is translated as CSASRQDEGAF.

The rearrangement joins TRBV6-1 to TRBJ2-5, with D possibly matching TRBD1 (6 bases). The germline gives CDR1 MNHNS, CDR2 SASEGT. The CDR3 extends over 14 amino acids. V was clipped by 4 bases and J by 4 bases, with 13 bases between them. The CDR3 DNA follows: TGTGCCAGCAGTGTAGGGGGTGGGGGAGAGACCCAGTACTTC. Its protein is CASSVGGGGETQYF.

The chain has TRBV7-9 and TRBJ1-1, with 8 bases fitting TRBD1. This CDR3 contains 14 residues. The germline gives CDR1 SEHNR, CDR2 FQNEAQ (reference sequence). V lost 4 bases, J lost 1 base, and 2 bases stayed unmatched. In DNA, the CDR3 is TGTGCCAGCAGCTACGGACAGGGGAACACTGAAGCTTTCTTT. This gives the protein CASSYGQGNTEAFF.

V and J are TRBV7-2 and TRBJ2-1; tentative D call: TRBD1 (6 bases). Trimming took 0 bases from V and 5 from J, leaving 11 bases between them. Germline V gives CDR1 SGHTA, CDR2 FQGNSA. This CDR3 contains 15 residues. This chain's CDR3 is CASSLAVGHHNEQFF. The CDR3 DNA follows: TGTGCCAGCAGCTTAGCGGTGGGACACCACAATGAGCAGTTCTTC.

This sequence joins TRBV7-9 and TRBJ2-7; the match to TRBD2 covers 7 bases. Germline trimming cut 1 base from V and 3 bases from J; bases unmatched to any gene: 6. This CDR3 spans 15 amino acids. The germline gives CDR1 SEHNR, CDR2 FQNEAQ (reference sequence). The CDR3 sequence is CASSLGMGGDYEQYF. The CDR3, as DNA: TGTGCCAGCAGCTTAGGGATGGGGGGGGACTACGAGCAGTACTTC.

On this clone itself: Germline is not matched at one junction end, which may reflect a read error. This chain connects TRBV7-9 to TRBJ2-1; 14 nucleotides line up with TRBD2. CDR3 size: 17 residues. The germline V gene has CDR1 SEHNR and CDR2 FQNEAQ (reference sequence). The CDR3 region is CSSRGGTSGSKYNEQFF. Written as DNA, the CDR3 is TGTTCCAGCAGGGGGGGGACTAGCGGGAGTAAATACAATGAGCAGTTCTTC.

The chain employs TRBV15 and TRBJ2-4, with a possible D match to TRBD1 (5 bases). This CDR3 comprises 15 residues. Germline values: CDR1 LNHNV, CDR2 YYDKDF (reference sequence). Trimming left V 0 bases short and J 6 bases short, with 12 bases between. The CDR3 is CATSRDSQGSNIQYF. The CDR3 region has the DNA TGTGCCACCAGCAGAGATAGTCAGGGTTCAAACATTCAGTACTTC.

The chain is built from TRBV7-2 and TRBJ1-1; D may be TRBD1 (5 bases). Trimming pared 5 bases from V and 0 bases from J, leaving 10 bases between. This CDR3 has 14 amino acids. Germline CDR1 and CDR2: SGHTA and FQGNSA. The CDR3 DNA reads as TGTGCCAGCAGCCAACAGGCCTTGAACACTGAAGCTTTCTTT. Amino acids: CASSQQALNTEAFF.

The chain combines TRBV30 with TRBJ1-2, with D maybe TRBD1 (5 bases). The CDR3 is 14 amino acids. The V end lost 2 bases, the J end lost 0 bases, and 10 bases lay between the germline ends. In germline, CDR1 is GTSNPN, CDR2 SVGIG (reference sequence). The CDR3 DNA sequence: TGTGCCTGGAGTTTTGGGGCATCTAACTATGGCTACACCTTC. This codes for CAWSFGASNYGYTF.

In this sample, this clone turned up once. The chain uses TRBV4-2 and TRBJ2-3; D possibly corresponds to TRBD2 (6 bases). The CDR3 has 15 residues. Germline assignment: CDR1 LGHNA and CDR2 YNFKEQ. Trimming cost V 1 base and J 4 bases, with 12 bases left between them. The CDR3 DNA is TGTGCCAGCAGCCAAGGGGACGGGAGTTCAGATACGCAGTATTTT. Its protein is CASSQGDGSSDTQYF.

The table lists this clone with a few counts. The chain recombines TRBV5-1 with TRBJ1-1, with D possibly TRBD1 on 6 matching bases. The CDR3 has 14 residues. Germline V gene data show CDR1 as SGHRS and CDR2 as YFSETQ. V was pared by 0 bases and J by 3 bases, with 9 bases between. CDR3 DNA: TGCGCCAGCAGCTTGGGCAGGGGCGACACTGAAGCTTTCTTT. Translation gives CASSLGRGDTEAFF.

The chain has TRBV6-5 and TRBJ2-5; the D gene is possibly TRBD1 (6 bases). Germline lookup yields CDR1 MNHEY and CDR2 SVGAGI. The CDR3 is made up of 15 amino acids. V was clipped by 0 bases and J by 0 bases, with 8 bases between them. The DNA for the CDR3 is TGTGCCAGCAGTTACTCGGGGGCTAACCAAGAGACCCAGTACTTC. Translating gives CASSYSGANQETQYF.